These 6 T cell receptor beta chains share one sample of origin, sequenced in a study of T-cell memory formation after mild COVID-19 (dated by TCRdb to the early 2020s). The protocol used for the library was 5' RACE. The sample was run on an Illumina NovaSeq 6000. TCRdb applied fastp at Q25 and MiXCR to the public reads, then kept only in-frame beta chains. Rows are combined by CDR3 protein, so each entry shows the most common genes and DNA. The sample records 410,000 or so distinct CDR3 sequences, about 22% of which are singletons. The ten largest clones capture approximately 14% of the sample. The sample consisted of PBMCs or a T cell subset sorted from them (not recorded which). These receptors came from an adult woman who had mild COVID-19 (a few samples of this study predate the infection). The sample titles of this study are shuffled in the database, so cell type and time point are left out; the donor was told from shared clones.

V usage is TRBV14 and J usage is TRBJ2-2; possibly TRBD2 for D (6 bases). V lost 3 bases and J 6 bases, leaving 23 bases between the germline ends. CDR1 is SGHDN, CDR2 FVKESK, per germline. The CDR3 runs to 18 residues. This chain's CDR3 is CASSHLSPLAFGPGELFF. The CDR3 coding sequence is TGTGCCAGCAGCCACCTGAGCCCCCTAGCGTTCGGTCCCGGGGAGCTGTTTTTT.

The sample holds many counts of this clonotype. The rearrangement joins TRBV6-1 to TRBJ2-1; TRBD1 or TRBD2 may be the D gene (5 bases each). CDR3 size: 13 residues. Germline CDR1 reads MNHNS; CDR2 reads SASEGT. V dropped 4 bases and J dropped 5 bases, with 9 bases sitting between them. CDR3 loop: CASSVGAHNEQFF. DNA for the CDR3: TGTGCCAGCAGTGTCGGGGCCCACAATGAGCAGTTCTTC.

This clonotype was recorded a few times. The chain has TRBV7-2 and TRBJ2-2; D is undetermined. This CDR3 has 12 residues. V lost 1 base and J 9 bases, leaving 6 bases between the germline ends. Germline V lookup: CDR1 SGHTA, CDR2 FQGNSA. The CDR3 loop reads CASSLEGWELFF. In nucleotides, the CDR3 is TGTGCCAGCAGCTTAGAGGGATGGGAGCTGTTTTTT.

This clonotype was found many times. The chain couples TRBV11-2 to TRBJ2-7, with D possibly being TRBD1 (7 bases). Germline-derived CDR1 and CDR2 are SGHAT and FQNNGV. Trimming removed 1 base at V and 4 bases at J, with 11 bases between. The CDR3 covers 14 residues. The CDR3 loop reads CASSLAQGGYEQYF. In DNA form, the CDR3 reads TGTGCCAGCAGCTTAGCGCAGGGGGGATACGAGCAGTACTTC. The full variable domain, completed using reference TRBV11-2 and TRBJ2-7, is EAGVAQSPRYKIIEKRQSVAFWCNPISGHATLYWYQQILGQGPKLLIQFQNNGVVDDSQLPKDRFSAERLKGVDSTLKIQPAKLEDSAVYLCASSLAQGGYEQYFGPGTRLTVT.

This chain connects TRBV11-3 to TRBJ2-1; maybe TRBD2 (6 bases). The CDR3 runs to 12 residues. V was clipped by 4 bases and J by 10 bases, with 11 bases between them. Germline V gene sequence: CDR1 SGHNT, CDR2 YENEEA. The CDR3 DNA is TGTGCCAGCAGCTCCTCGGGAGCCGAGCAGTTCTTC. It encodes CASSSSGAEQFF.

The chain couples TRBV7-9 to TRBJ2-7; weak D call: TRBD1 (6 bases). V dropped 5 bases and J dropped 6 bases, with 14 bases sitting between them. The germline V gene encodes CDR1 SEHNR and CDR2 FQNEAQ (reference sequence). The CDR3 has 13 residues. The CDR3 coding sequence is TGTGCCAGCAGCCACCGGGACAAGCTCGAGCAGTACTTC. It yields the protein CASSHRDKLEQYF.